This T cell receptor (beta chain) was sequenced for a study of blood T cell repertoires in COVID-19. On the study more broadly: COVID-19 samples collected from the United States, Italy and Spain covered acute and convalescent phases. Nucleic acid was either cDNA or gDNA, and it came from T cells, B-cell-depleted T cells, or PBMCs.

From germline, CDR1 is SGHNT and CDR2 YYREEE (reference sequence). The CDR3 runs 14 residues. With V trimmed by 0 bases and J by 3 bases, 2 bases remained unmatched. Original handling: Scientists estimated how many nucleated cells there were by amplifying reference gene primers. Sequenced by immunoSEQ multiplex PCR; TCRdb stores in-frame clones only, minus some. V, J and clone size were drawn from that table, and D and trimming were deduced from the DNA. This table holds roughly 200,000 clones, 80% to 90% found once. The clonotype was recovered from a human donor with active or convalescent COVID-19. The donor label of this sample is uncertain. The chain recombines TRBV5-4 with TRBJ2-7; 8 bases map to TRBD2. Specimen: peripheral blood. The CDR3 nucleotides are TGTGCCAGCAGCTTGGGGGGACTAGGCTACGAGCAGTACTTC. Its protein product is CASSLGGLGYEQYF.